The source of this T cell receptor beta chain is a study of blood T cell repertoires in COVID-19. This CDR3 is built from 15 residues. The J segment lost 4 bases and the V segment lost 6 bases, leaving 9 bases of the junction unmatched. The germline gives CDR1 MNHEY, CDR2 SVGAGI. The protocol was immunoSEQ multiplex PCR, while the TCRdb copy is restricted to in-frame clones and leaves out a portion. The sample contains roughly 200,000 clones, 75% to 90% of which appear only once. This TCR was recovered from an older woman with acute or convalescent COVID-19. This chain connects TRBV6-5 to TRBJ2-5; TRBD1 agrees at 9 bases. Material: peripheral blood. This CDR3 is CASSSGTGRRETQYF. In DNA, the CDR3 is TGTGCCAGCAGCTCCGGGACAGGGAGGCGAGAGACCCAGTACTTC.